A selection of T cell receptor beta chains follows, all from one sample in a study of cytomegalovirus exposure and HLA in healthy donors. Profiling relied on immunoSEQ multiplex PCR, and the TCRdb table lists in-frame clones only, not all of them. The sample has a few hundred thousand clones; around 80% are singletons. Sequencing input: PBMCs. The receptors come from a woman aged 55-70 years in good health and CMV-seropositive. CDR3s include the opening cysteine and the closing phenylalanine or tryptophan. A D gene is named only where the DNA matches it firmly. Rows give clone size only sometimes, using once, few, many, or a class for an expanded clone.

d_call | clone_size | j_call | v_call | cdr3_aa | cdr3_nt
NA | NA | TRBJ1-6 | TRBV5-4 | CASSLAPLGLNSPLHF | TGTGCCAGCAGCTTGGCCCCACTCGGGTTGAATTCACCCCTCCACTTT
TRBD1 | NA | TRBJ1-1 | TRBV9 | CASSVEGTGATEAFF | TGTGCCAGCAGCGTAGAAGGGACAGGGGCCACTGAAGCTTTCTTT
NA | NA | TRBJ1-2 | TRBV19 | CASTEQGYYGYTF | TGTGCCAGTACCGAACAGGGATACTATGGCTACACCTTC
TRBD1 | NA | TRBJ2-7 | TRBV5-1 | CASSSYGTGSYEQYF | TGCGCCAGCAGCTCCTATGGGACAGGGTCTTACGAGCAGTACTTC
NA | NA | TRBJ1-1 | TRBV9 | CASSVASTEAFF | TGTGCCAGCAGCGTAGCCAGCACTGAAGCTTTCTTT
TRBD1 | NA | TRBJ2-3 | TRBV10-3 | CAISELGQGGRDTQYF | TGTGCCATCAGTGAGCTGGGACAGGGGGGACGGGATACGCAGTATTTT
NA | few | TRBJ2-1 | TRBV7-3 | CASRAGTGDNEQFF | TGTGCCAGCAGAGCCGGGACGGGGGACAATGAGCAGTTCTTC
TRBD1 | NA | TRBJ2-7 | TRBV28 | CAITGGGYEQYF | TGTGCCATCACAGGGGGCGGGTACGAGCAGTACTTC
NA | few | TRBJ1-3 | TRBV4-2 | CASSQDPPELRGSSGNTIYF | TGTGCCAGCAGCCAAGATCCCCCCGAGCTTAGAGGGTCCTCTGGAAACACCATATATTTT
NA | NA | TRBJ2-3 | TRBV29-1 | CSVVLAGRSTDTQYF | TGCAGCGTTGTTTTGGCGGGGCGTAGCACAGATACGCAGTATTTT
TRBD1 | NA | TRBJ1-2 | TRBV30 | CAWSTISGTGSPNYGYTF | TGTGCCTGGAGTACCATCTCCGGGACAGGGAGTCCTAACTATGGCTACACCTTC
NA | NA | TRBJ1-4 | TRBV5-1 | CASRGVNEKLFF | TGCGCCAGCAGAGGAGTAAATGAAAAACTGTTTTTT
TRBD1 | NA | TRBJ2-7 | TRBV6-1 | CASSPGTGIYEQYF | TGTGCCAGCAGTCCCGGGACAGGGATCTACGAGCAGTACTTC
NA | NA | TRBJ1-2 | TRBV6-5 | CASSQRQSNYGYTF | TGTGCCAGCAGTCAACGACAGTCTAACTATGGCTACACCTTC
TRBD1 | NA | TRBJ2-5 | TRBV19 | CASSLLGQGTQETQYF | TGTGCCAGTAGTCTTTTGGGACAGGGGACCCAAGAGACCCAGTACTTC
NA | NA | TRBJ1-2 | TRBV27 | CASGIQQGAGVYGYTF | TGTGCCAGCGGAATACAACAAGGGGCAGGGGTCTATGGCTACACCTTC
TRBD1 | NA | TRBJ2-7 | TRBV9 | CASSVEAGGTYEQYF | TGTGCCAGCAGCGTAGAGGCAGGGGGCACCTACGAGCAGTACTTC
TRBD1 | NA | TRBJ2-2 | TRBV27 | CAGSLDGQGAPTGELFF | TGTGCCGGCAGTTTGGACGGACAGGGGGCGCCCACCGGGGAGCTGTTTTTT
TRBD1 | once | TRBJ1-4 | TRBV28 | CASSLGTGRGQVEKLFF | TGTGCCAGCAGTCTTGGGACAGGGAGGGGTCAGGTCGAAAAACTGTTTTTT
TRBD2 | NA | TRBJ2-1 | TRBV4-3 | CASSRSPGLAGQSSYNEQFF | TGCGCCAGCAGCCGAAGCCCGGGACTAGCGGGGCAGAGCTCCTACAATGAGCAGTTCTTC
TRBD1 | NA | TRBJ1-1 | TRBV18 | CASSPGTGGNTEAFF | TGTGCCAGCTCACCTGGGACAGGGGGGAACACTGAAGCTTTCTTT
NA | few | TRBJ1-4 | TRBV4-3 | CASSQKGGRAQGEKLFF | TGCGCCAGCAGCCAAAAGGGAGGGAGGGCCCAAGGTGAAAAACTGTTTTTT
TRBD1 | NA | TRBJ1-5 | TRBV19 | CASSIAGQRYF | TGTGCCAGTAGTATAGCGGGACAGAGGTATTTT
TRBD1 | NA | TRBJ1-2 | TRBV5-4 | CASSSGTENYGYTF | TGTGCCAGCAGTTCCGGGACAGAGAACTATGGCTACACCTTC
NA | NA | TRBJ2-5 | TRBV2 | CASGFDREEETQYF | TGTGCCAGTGGCTTCGACAGGGAGGAGGAGACCCAGTACTTC
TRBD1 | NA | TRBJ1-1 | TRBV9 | CASSPQTGSTEAFF | TGTGCCAGCAGCCCTCAGACAGGGAGCACTGAAGCTTTCTTT